Shown below are 19 T cell receptor beta chains from a single sample sequenced in a study of metastatic and nonmetastatic thyroid tumors. Not a single patient had been given any form of treatment at any point before undergoing thyroid surgery. TCRdb re-called clones from the PCR reads using MiXCR. This sample yields around 89,000 clones, of which 15% are seen a single time; 3% to 4.5% belongs to the top ten. The material sequenced was blood. The receptors derive from a female donor with papillary thyroid cancer or a benign thyroid nodule (not recorded which). Some clones in this sample may be carry-over from other donors' samples.

This clone has at least ten counts. The DNA for the CDR3 is TGTGCCAGCACCATCAGGGGTGAGACCCAGTACTTC. Its protein is CASTIRGETQYF. The chain combines TRBV12-3 or TRBV12-4 with TRBJ2-5, with a weak D call TRBD1 (6 bases). This CDR3 spans 12 amino acids. Trimming removed 7 bases from V and 5 bases from J, with 11 bases in between.

In its sample, this clone was seen many times. The CDR3, as DNA: TGTGCCAGCTCACCACCACAGGGTTCTGGAAACACCATATATTTT. Its translation: CASSPPQGSGNTIYF. This rearrangement joins TRBV18 to TRBJ1-3; weak D call: TRBD1 (6 bases). Trimming left V 0 bases short and J 1 base short, with 7 bases between. Per germline, CDR1 KGHSH and CDR2 LQKENI. This CDR3 region has 15 residues.

This clone was counted at least ten times. The chain couples TRBV20-1 to TRBJ2-7; D may be TRBD2 (5 bases). The CDR3 is made up of 12 amino acids. The germline gives CDR1 DFQATT, CDR2 SNEGSKA (reference sequence). The ends were cut back, 4 bases at V and 4 bases at J, with 11 bases in the middle. CDR3 DNA sequence: TGCAGTGCTAACCAGGAGGTTTACGAGCAGTACTTC. Translating gives CSANQEVYEQYF.

This clone showed up many times. The chain carries TRBV6-1 and TRBJ1-2, with 7 bases identical to TRBD1. The V gene's germline CDR1 is MNHNS and CDR2 SASEGT. CDR3 length: 17 residues. V gave up 4 bases and J gave up 1 base; unmatched junction bases: 12. As DNA, the CDR3 is TGTGCCAGCAGTGCCCCGGACAGGCCTCGGAGTAACTATGGCTACACCTTC. Amino acids: CASSAPDRPRSNYGYTF.

Many counts were recorded for this clone. The chain couples TRBV28 to TRBJ2-7; D is ambiguous. Per the germline V gene, CDR1 is MDHEN and CDR2 is SYDVKM. Between the trimmed V and J ends, which lost 7 bases and 3 bases, there was a span of 19 bases. The CDR3 has 15 amino acids. The CDR3 here is CASTGSDDVYYEQYF. The CDR3 bases are TGTGCCAGCACCGGATCGGATGATGTATACTACGAGCAGTACTTC.

J is TRBJ2-5 and V is TRBV20-1; D unclear. The CDR3 sequence is 10 residues long. Germline V gene data show CDR1 as DFQATT and CDR2 as SNEGSKA (reference sequence). The V end was cut by 5 bases, the J end by 3 bases, with 4 bases between. The CDR3 reads CSALKETQYF. For the CDR3, the DNA is TGCAGTGCTCTAAAAGAGACCCAGTACTTC.

There are many counts of this clone. The sample has other DNA sequences that encode this CDR3 too. The chain employs TRBV6-1 and TRBJ1-2; D remains unclear. V was shortened by 6 bases and J by 2 bases, with 16 bases between the two germline ends. Germline V gene lookup returns CDR1 MNHNS and CDR2 SASEGT. The CDR3 length is 15 residues. The CDR3 loop reads CASRRRQTRNYGYTF. The CDR3 region has the DNA TGTGCCAGCAGGCGAAGACAAACTCGCAACTATGGCTACACCTTC.

The gene calls are TRBV30 and TRBJ1-1, with TRBD1 matching over 7 bases. CDR1 GTSNPN and CDR2 SVGIG come from the germline V gene (reference sequence). The CDR3 sequence is 15 residues long. V trimming: 4 bases; J trimming: 1 base; junction bases outside the gene matches: 9. CDR3 nucleotides: TGTGCCTGGACCCACTCGACAGGGTCGAACACTGAAGCTTTCTTT. Protein product: CAWTHSTGSNTEAFF. Filled out from reference TRBV30 and TRBJ1-1, the complete variable domain reads SQTIHQWPATLVQPVGSPLSLECTVEGTSNPNLYWYRQAAGRGLQLLFYSVGIGQISSEVPQNLSASRPQDRQFILSSKKLLLSDSGFYLCAWTHSTGSNTEAFFGQGTRLTVV.

This clone came up once. The chain has TRBV7-3 and TRBJ2-1, with D perhaps TRBD1 (6 bases). CDR3 length equals 13 residues. The V gene lost 5 bases and the J gene lost 3 bases, with 8 bases spanning the gap. CDR1 is SGHTA and CDR2 is FQGTGA in the germline V gene. This chain's CDR3 is CASSGTLYNEQFF. The CDR3 nucleotides are TGTGCCAGCAGCGGGACACTCTACAATGAGCAGTTCTTC.

This clone was recorded only once. This chain connects TRBV7-6 to TRBJ2-7, with 12 positions matching TRBD1. The CDR3 sequence is 19 residues long. Trimming cost V 3 bases and J 3 bases; bases outside gene matches: 15. Germline CDR1 and CDR2: SGHVS and FNYEAQ. The CDR3 here is CASSFKTVGTGGVRYEQYF. The CDR3, as DNA: TGTGCCAGCAGCTTTAAAACCGTCGGGACAGGGGGCGTACGCTACGAGCAGTACTTC.

This clone came up many times. V is TRBV11-2 and J is TRBJ2-7; weak D call: TRBD2 (5 bases). The CDR3 totals 14 residues. Trimming pared 3 bases from V and 0 bases from J, leaving 9 bases between. Germline values: CDR1 SGHAT, CDR2 FQNNGV. DNA of the CDR3: TGTGCCAGCAGCTTTCCTAGCAGCTCCTACGAGCAGTACTTC. This codes for CASSFPSSSYEQYF.

Note on this clone: Other DNA sequences of this sample code for an identical CDR3. The J gene is TRBJ2-1, the V gene TRBV7-3, with D maybe TRBD1 (6 bases). The CDR3 is 15 residues long. Germline loops: CDR1 SGHTA, CDR2 FQGTGA. V was cut by 5 bases and J by 4 bases, with 15 bases left in between. Here the CDR3 DNA reads TGTGCCAGCAGCCTACTACCTGGACAGTACAATGAGCAGTTCTTC. This gives the protein CASSLLPGQYNEQFF.

Worth noting for this clone: Being one base from a much bigger clone, this may be a read error. The rearrangement links TRBV4-2 to TRBJ2-5; a possible D gene is TRBD2 (6 bases). This CDR3 comprises 16 residues. Trimming removed 4 bases from V and 2 bases from J, with 17 bases in between. From germline, CDR1 is LGHNA and CDR2 YNFKEQ. Here the CDR3 DNA reads TGTGCCAGCAGCCTCGGACTATCGGGGAAGCAAGAGACCCAGTACTTC. Translation gives CASSLGLSGKQETQYF.

At least ten counts were recorded for this clone. CDR3 in amino acids: CSVARQGVVTEAFF. The CDR3 DNA sequence: TGCAGCGTGGCCCGACAGGGGGTTGTCACTGAAGCTTTCTTT. This rearrangement joins TRBV29-1 to TRBJ1-1; 9 nucleotides align to TRBD1. The V segment lost 6 bases and the J segment 4 bases; nucleotides outside the gene matches: 9. The CDR3 is made up of 14 amino acids. In germline, CDR1 is SQVTM, CDR2 ANQGSEA. The full variable domain, completed using reference TRBV29-1 and TRBJ1-1, is SAVISQKPSRDICQRGTSLTIQCQVDSQVTMMFWYRQQPGQSLTLIATANQGSEATYESGFVIDKFPISRPNLTFSTLTVSNMSPEDSSIYLCSVARQGVVTEAFFGQGTRLTVV.

Note on this clone: One base away lies a much larger clone, so this may be a sequencing read error. V is TRBV4-1 and J is TRBJ1-4, with a weak D call TRBD1 (5 bases). CDR3 length equals 17 residues. V was shortened by 4 bases and J by 0 bases, with 15 bases between the two germline ends. The V gene's germline CDR1 is MGHRA and CDR2 YSYEKL. CDR3 sequence reads: CASSPRDDPATNEKLFF. Written as DNA, the CDR3 is TGCGCCAGCAGCCCCAGGGACGACCCTGCAACTAATGAAAAACTGTTTTTT.

Only a few counts were recorded for this clone. Germline is not matched at one junction end, which may reflect a read error. V is TRBV28 and J is TRBJ2-2, with 8 bases lining up with TRBD2. This CDR3 contains 16 residues. Looked up from germline, CDR1 is MDHEN and CDR2 is SYDVKM. CDR3 bases: TGTGCCAGCAGTCACCTCGGGGGGGGAGGGACCGGGGAGCTCTTTTTT. Translated, it gives CASSHLGGGGTGELFF.

The CDR3 coding sequence is TGTGCCAGCAGCTTTGGGGCCGGGACAGGGAACACTGAAGCTTTCTTT. It specifies CASSFGAGTGNTEAFF. J is TRBJ1-1 and V is TRBV5-4, with TRBD1 identical over 8 bases. V shed 2 bases and J 1 base; nucleotides not matched to a gene: 7. CDR1 SGHNT and CDR2 YYREEE come from the germline V gene (reference sequence). The CDR3 has 16 residues.

This clone was counted at least ten times. The sample has other DNA sequences that encode this CDR3 too. The J gene is TRBJ2-5, the V gene TRBV18; D uncertain. V was trimmed by 1 base and J by 3 bases, leaving 15 bases between them. Germline V gene lookup returns CDR1 KGHSH and CDR2 LQKENI. The CDR3 is 16 amino acids. CDR3 amino acids: CASSPQVPSAEETQYF. In nucleotides, the CDR3 is TGTGCCAGCTCACCACAGGTACCCTCCGCGGAAGAGACCCAGTACTTC.

This clone was counted at least ten times. The V gene is TRBV20-1, the J gene TRBJ1-2; 7 bases are a match to TRBD1. Germline CDR1 DFQATT, CDR2 SNEGSKA (reference sequence). V dropped 0 bases and J dropped 4; count of bases not matched to a gene: 8. The CDR3 loop spans 15 amino acids. CDR3 DNA sequence: TGCAGTGCTAGAGATCGTGCAGGGGGGATCTATGGCTACACCTTC. Encoded protein: CSARDRAGGIYGYTF.